These T cell receptor beta chains were read from a single sample in a study of beta chain features in type 1 diabetes. Assay used: immunoSEQ multiplex PCR; TCRdb lists only in-frame clones, some missing. Among under 900,000 clones listed, about a sixth were seen once. The sample taken for sequencing was naive CD4+ T cells from blood. These receptors were obtained from a woman in her late teens or twenties in good health. The CDR3 runs from the conserved cysteine through the conserved F or W. The D gene is left open where the match is weak. Clone size is shown for a subset of rows, as once, few, many or a class of expanded clone.

V gene	clone size	J gene	D gene	CDR3 DNA	CDR3 protein
TRBV10-3	NA	TRBJ1-1	NA	TGTGCCATCAGTGAGTCGACGATTAGTATCACTGAAGCTTTCTTT	CAISESTISITEAFF
TRBV28	NA	TRBJ2-7	TRBD1	TGTGCCAGCCAGGGGACAGGGTACTACGAGCAGTACTTC	CASQGTGYYEQYF
TRBV6-1	NA	TRBJ1-2	NA	TGTGCCAGCACCTCTGGGGGGACGGCGGAATATGGCTACACCTTC	CASTSGGTAEYGYTF
TRBV14	few	TRBJ1-2	NA	TGTGCCAGCAGCCAAAGTCCTAACTATGGCTACACCTTC	CASSQSPNYGYTF
TRBV7-9	few	TRBJ2-1	TRBD2	TGTGCCAGCAGCTTAACTAGCGGGAGTTGGGATGAGCAGTTCTTC	CASSLTSGSWDEQFF
TRBV19	NA	TRBJ2-1	TRBD2	TGTGCCAGTAGTAGAACTAGCGGAGGCTACAATGAGCAGTTCTTC	CASSRTSGGYNEQFF
TRBV23-1	NA	TRBJ2-2	NA	NA	CASSRLDFRTPGSCFF
TRBV25-1	few	TRBJ2-7	NA	TGTGCCAGCAGTGACCGGACAGAACTTGGGACCTACGAGCAGTACTTC	CASSDRTELGTYEQYF
TRBV19	few	TRBJ2-5	NA	TGTGCCAGTAGTATAGACACATATCAAGAGACCCAGTACTTC	CASSIDTYQETQYF
TRBV7-9	few	TRBJ2-1	TRBD1	TGTGCCAGCAGCTTAGGGGACAGGGGACAGTTCTTC	CASSLGDRGQFF
TRBV7-2	NA	TRBJ1-2	NA	TGTGCCAGCAGCTTAGTAGAAAACTATGGCTACACCTTC	CASSLVENYGYTF
TRBV13	few	TRBJ2-2	TRBD2	TGTGCCACCAGGACTAGCGGAACACTGAACACCGGGGAGCTGTTTTTT	CATRTSGTLNTGELFF
TRBV19	NA	TRBJ1-5	TRBD1	TGTGCCAGTAGTATTTCGACAGGGGAGTATCAGCCCCAGCATTTT	CASSISTGEYQPQHF
TRBV7-2	few	TRBJ2-2	NA	TGTGCCAGCAGCTTGGCACACCACACCGGGGAGCTGTTTTTT	CASSLAHHTGELFF
TRBV6-6	NA	TRBJ1-5	NA	TGTGCCAGCAGTTACGGGCAGTTCAATCAGCCCCAGCATTTT	CASSYGQFNQPQHF
TRBV11-2	few	TRBJ2-1	NA	TGTGCCAGCAGCTTCGGGGACCACAATGAGCAGTTCTTC	CASSFGDHNEQFF
TRBV27	few	TRBJ2-7	TRBD1	TGTGCCAGCAAATTTACGGGACAGGGGCTGTTCGAGCAGTACTTC	CASKFTGQGLFEQYF
TRBV7-9	NA	TRBJ1-2	TRBD1	TGTGCCAGCAGCTTAGGGGGACAGGCGAGTAACTATGGCTACACCTTC	CASSLGGQASNYGYTF
TRBV14	NA	TRBJ2-1	NA	TGTGCCAGCAGCCACCACGGGTGGGACAATGAGCAGTTCTTC	CASSHHGWDNEQFF
TRBV5-1	few	TRBJ2-1	NA	TGCGCCAGCAGCTCAGGCAGGGCAGGCTACAATGAGCAGTTCTTC	CASSSGRAGYNEQFF
TRBV28	NA	TRBJ1-1	TRBD1	TGTGCCACCGTGAGAGTGGGACAGGGGATAAAAGCTTTCTTT	CATVRVGQGIKAFF
TRBV10-2	few	TRBJ2-3	NA	TGCGCCAGTTGGGACTGGGGGCCAGATACGCAGTATTTT	CASWDWGPDTQYF
TRBV27	NA	TRBJ2-3	NA	TGTGCCAGCAGTTTGAGGTCCGGAGGGGATACGCAGTATTTT	CASSLRSGGDTQYF
TRBV9	NA	TRBJ1-4	TRBD1	TGTGCCAGCAGCACCTCGGGACAGGGAGGTTATGAAAAACTGTTTTTT	CASSTSGQGGYEKLFF
TRBV18	few	TRBJ2-7	TRBD2	TGTGCCAGCTCACCATGGAGCCCGGGGTCGGGAGGCGAGCAGTACTTC	CASSPWSPGSGGEQYF